This T cell receptor beta chain was documented in a study of vaccination effects on CD4 cells after COVID-19. This CDR3 region has 14 residues. Per germline, CDR1 LGHNA and CDR2 YNFKEQ. With V trimmed by 4 bases and J by 6 bases, 8 bases remained unmatched. Antigen-specific CD4+ T cells were expanded with viral peptide pools in the ViraFEST assay before sequencing. After roughly 9 days in culture, the CD4+ T cells were isolated. Subjects were given two BNT162b2 or mRNA-1273 vaccine doses. PBMC were cultured at around 2 million per well with approximately 9 IU/ml IL-2 and approximately 10 ug/ml peptides. The protocol was immunoSEQ multiplex PCR, while the TCRdb copy is restricted to in-frame clones and leaves out a portion. The sample includes over 50,000 clones, 55% to 85% of them seen just once. About this clone itself: Its specificity is unknown.

This TCR was sampled from a human donor who received a COVID-19 vaccine. V is TRBV4-2 and J is TRBJ1-2; TRBD1 agrees at 7 bases. Sequenced material: CD4+ T cells from PBMCs cultured with HCoV-229E spike peptides, taken after COVID-19 vaccination. The CDR3 here is CASSRLQGRDGYTF. CDR3 DNA: TGTGCCAGCAGCCGGTTACAGGGGAGGGATGGCTACACCTTC.